This passage covers 8 T cell receptor beta chains from one sample sequenced in a study of blood T cell repertoires in COVID-19 (dated by TCRdb to the early 2020s). Libraries were prepared through the immunoSEQ multiplex PCR assay. TCRdb carries this immuneACCESS record with in-frame sequences only. Its versions omit some clonotypes, under half of them owing to an unresolved V gene in the studies checked, with the rest unexplained. The sample table shows fewer than 120,000 clones, and 72% are seen once. The ten largest account for 7.6% of the sample. The material sequenced was peripheral blood. The source is a woman in her sixties or seventies with acute or convalescent COVID-19.

The chain is built from TRBV30 and TRBJ1-6, with TRBD1 as a possible D gene (6 bases). CDR1 and CDR2 (germline): GTSNPN, SVGIG (reference sequence). The CDR3 consists of 14 residues. The germline V and J ends were trimmed by 0 bases and 5 bases, with 8 bases remaining between them. This CDR3 is CAWSVRTDNSPLHF. CDR3 bases: TGTGCCTGGAGTGTACGGACAGATAATTCACCCCTCCACTTT. The whole variable domain, remainder taken from reference TRBV30 and TRBJ1-6, is SQTIHQWPATLVQPVGSPLSLECTVEGTSNPNLYWYRQAAGRGLQLLFYSVGIGQISSEVPQNLSASRPQDRQFILSSKKLLLSDSGFYLCAWSVRTDNSPLHFGNGTRLTVT.

The chain has TRBV5-1 and TRBJ1-4, with 7 bases that match TRBD1. The CDR3 consists of 16 residues. Germline CDR1 and CDR2: SGHRS and YFSETQ. V lost 3 bases, J lost 4 bases, and 9 bases stayed unmatched. In DNA, the CDR3 is TGCGCCAGCAGCTGGAGCACGACAGGGAGTAATGAAAAACTGTTTTTT. Its translation: CASSWSTTGSNEKLFF. The variable domain in full, with the rest retrieved from reference TRBV5-1 and TRBJ1-4, is KAGVTQTPRYLIKTRGQQVTLSCSPISGHRSVSWYQQTPGQGLQFLFEYFSETQRNKGNFPGRFSGRQFSNSRSEMNVSTLELGDSALYLCASSWSTTGSNEKLFFGSGTQLSVL.

This clone was detected once. The gene calls are TRBV11-2 and TRBJ2-1, with TRBD2 identical over 11 bases. Trimming took 1 base from V and 2 from J; bases not matched to a gene: 7. This CDR3 has 18 amino acids. Germline V gene sequence: CDR1 SGHAT, CDR2 FQNNGV. The DNA of the CDR3 is TGTGCCAGCAGCTTAGGAGCTAGCGGGGGGTCCGCCTACAATGAGCAGTTCTTC. It specifies CASSLGASGGSAYNEQFF.

This chain links TRBV3-1 (or the pseudogene TRBV3-2) with TRBJ1-1, with a tentative D call TRBD1 (6 bases). The CDR3 contains 16 residues. The germline V and J ends were trimmed by 0 bases and 3 bases, with 14 bases remaining between them. CDR1 is LGHDT and CDR2 is YNNKEL in the germline V gene (reference sequence). CDR3: CASSQDPRGGYTEAFF. For the CDR3, the DNA is TGTGCCAGCAGCCAAGATCCCAGGGGCGGGTACACTGAAGCTTTCTTT.

The chain couples TRBV9 to TRBJ2-3; D remains ambiguous. Germline V CDR1 and CDR2: SGDLS, YYNGEE. V lost 2 bases and J lost 1, with 11 bases in between. The CDR3 extends over 15 amino acids. The CDR3 reads CASSVKRTGTDTQYF. The CDR3 DNA reads as TGTGCCAGCAGCGTTAAGAGAACGGGCACAGATACGCAGTATTTT.

The chain joins TRBV5-1 to TRBJ2-3, with a weak D call TRBD1 (5 bases). Germline values: CDR1 SGHRS, CDR2 YFSETQ. This CDR3 is built from 13 residues. V gave up 4 bases and J gave up 7 bases, with 13 bases separating them. Here the CDR3 reads CASSDAQGYTQYF. The CDR3 DNA is TGCGCCAGCAGCGATGCTCAGGGTTATACGCAGTATTTT.

The chain combines TRBV12-5 with TRBJ1-4; D not resolved. The V gene lost 6 bases and the J gene lost 0 bases, with 8 bases spanning the gap. This CDR3 has 14 amino acids. The germline V gene has CDR1 LGHNT and CDR2 FRNRAP. The CDR3 DNA reads as TGTGCTAGTGGGACCGGGACAACTAATGAAAAACTGTTTTTT. It is translated as CASGTGTTNEKLFF.

The rearrangement uses TRBV7-9 and TRBJ1-4; weak D call: TRBD1 (5 bases). CDR3 length: 15 amino acids. CDR1 SEHNR and CDR2 FQNEAQ come from the germline V gene (reference sequence). With 1 base removed from V and 7 bases from J, the gap between germline ends came to 13 bases. The CDR3 is CASSLEETVGEKLFF. The CDR3 coding sequence is TGTGCCAGCAGCTTAGAGGAGACAGTTGGTGAAAAACTGTTTTTT.